This T cell receptor (beta chain) originates from a study of blood T cell repertoires in COVID-19 (dated by TCRdb to the early 2020s). About the investigation overall: Samples from collaborators originated in the United States, Italy and Spain and spanned both the acute and convalescent phases of COVID-19. The material from the prospective study consisted of cDNA or gDNA derived from T cells, B-cell-depleted T cells, or PBMCs. Deeply sampled blood TCRbeta repertoires from subjects exposed to, actively infected with, or recovered from COVID-19 were included in the dataset. The repertoires were released in a freely available public database intended as a resource for research on the immune response to SARS-CoV-2. The samples were drawn from two sources: the first 160 participants of the ongoing ImmuneRACE study, and 1,254 subjects contributed by 6 global collaborators. Nearly every sample came with metadata listing a de-identified subject ID, COVID-19 status, age in years and sex. Where available, HLA class I and class II types were taken from metadata supplied by the sample provider and were not determined by assay-based typing. Results the study describes overall, beyond this receptor: Clinical and demographic metadata were provided uncurated, with the amount varying by source and participant.

TCRbeta CDR3 regions were amplified from genomic DNA by means of the immunoSEQ Assay, a bias-controlled multiplex PCR. The authors' analysis ran thus. Nucleated cell counts per sample were estimated from amplification of reference gene primers within the assay. To quantify the absolute abundance of each unique TCRbeta CDR3 rearrangement, sequence reads were collapsed and filtered. Productive Simpson clonality was computed per sample as the square root of Simpson's diversity index over productive rearrangements. The table comes from immuneACCESS by way of TCRdb, which keeps in-frame sequences with V and J called. Part of the clones is missing from these tables; in studies checked, under half for an unresolved V gene and the rest for unknown reasons. V, J and clone size derive from that table, while D and trimming were established from the DNA sequence. The table for this sample lists some 85,000 clones; 80% of them were counted only once. Of the sample, 15% to 20% falls within the top ten clones.

Collaborating institutions collected whole blood in K2EDTA tubes following their own protocols. For TCRbeta analysis, collaborators shipped samples as frozen whole blood, isolated PBMCs, or DNA extracted from either of those sample types. On this clone itself: What antigen it recognizes has not been identified. No base qualities exist here, and no much larger clone lies one base off it.

The CDR3 sequence holds 22 residues, the cysteine and phenylalanine included. Only CDR3 DNA is held: 66 bases, read in frame from base 1. CDR1 and CDR2 are read off the germline V gene as SGHTA and FQGTGA. Clipping removes 5 bases from V and 1 base from J, with 27 as the unmatched junction base count. The chain employs TRBV7-3 and TRBJ2-3, and TRBD2 matches 7 of the central bases. The receptor was isolated from an elderly woman with acute or convalescent COVID-19. Material for sequencing was peripheral blood. The DNA sequence is TGTGCCAGCAGCCTATCGACTAGCTACCCGGTAGGATGGGGCGCCGGCACAGATACGCAGTATTTT. Protein translation: CASSLSTSYPVGWGAGTDTQYF.